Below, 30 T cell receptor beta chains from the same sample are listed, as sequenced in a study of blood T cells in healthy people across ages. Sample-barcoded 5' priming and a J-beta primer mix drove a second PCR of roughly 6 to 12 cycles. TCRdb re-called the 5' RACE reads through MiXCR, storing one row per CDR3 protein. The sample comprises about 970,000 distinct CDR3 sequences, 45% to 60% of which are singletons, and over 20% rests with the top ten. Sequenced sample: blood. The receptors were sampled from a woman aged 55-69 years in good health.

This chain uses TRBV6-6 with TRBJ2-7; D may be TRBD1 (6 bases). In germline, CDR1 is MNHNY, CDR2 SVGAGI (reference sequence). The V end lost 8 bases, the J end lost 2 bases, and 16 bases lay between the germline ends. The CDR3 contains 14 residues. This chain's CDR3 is CASVSTGTAYEQYF. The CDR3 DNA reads TGTGCCAGCGTCTCGACAGGTACCGCCTACGAGCAGTACTTC.

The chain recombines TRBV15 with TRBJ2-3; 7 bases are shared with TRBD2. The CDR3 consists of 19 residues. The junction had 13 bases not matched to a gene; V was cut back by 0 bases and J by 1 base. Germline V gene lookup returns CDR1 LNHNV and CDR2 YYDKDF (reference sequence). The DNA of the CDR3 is TGTGCCACCAGCAGAGACGGGGGGAGGGCCAGAAGGGGCACAGATACGCAGTATTTT. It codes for CATSRDGGRARRGTDTQYF.

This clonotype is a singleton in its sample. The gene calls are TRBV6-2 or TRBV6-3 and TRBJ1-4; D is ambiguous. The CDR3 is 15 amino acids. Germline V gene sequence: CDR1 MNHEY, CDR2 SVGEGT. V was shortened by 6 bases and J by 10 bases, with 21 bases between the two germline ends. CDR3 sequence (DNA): TGTGCCAGCAGCGAGGAATCGGGAGCAATCGGAAAACTGTTTTTT. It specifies CASSEESGAIGKLFF.

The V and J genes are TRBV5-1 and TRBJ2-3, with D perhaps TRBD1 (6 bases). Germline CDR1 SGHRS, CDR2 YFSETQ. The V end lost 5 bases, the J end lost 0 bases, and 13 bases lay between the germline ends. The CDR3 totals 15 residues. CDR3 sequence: CASSMGATSTDTQYF. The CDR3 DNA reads TGCGCCAGCAGTATGGGGGCAACTAGCACAGATACGCAGTATTTT.

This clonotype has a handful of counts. CDR3 bases: TGTGCCAGCAGCTTGACAGGGCGCAGGAACACTGAAGCTTTCTTT. Translating it yields CASSLTGRRNTEAFF. The chain couples TRBV5-6 to TRBJ1-1; D possibly corresponds to TRBD1 (6 bases). The CDR3 sequence is 15 residues long. The germline V gene encodes CDR1 SGHDT and CDR2 YYEEEE. The V gene lost 1 base and the J gene lost 1 base, with 11 bases spanning the gap.

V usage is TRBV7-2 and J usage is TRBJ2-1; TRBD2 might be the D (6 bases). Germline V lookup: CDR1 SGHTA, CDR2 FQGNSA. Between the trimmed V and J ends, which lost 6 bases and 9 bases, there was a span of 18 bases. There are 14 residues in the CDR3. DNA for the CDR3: TGTGCCAGCAGACCTTCGGGAGAGATACGTGAGCAGTTCTTC. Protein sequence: CASRPSGEIREQFF. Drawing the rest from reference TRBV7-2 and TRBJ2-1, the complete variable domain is GAGVSQSPSNKVTEKGKDVELRCDPISGHTALYWYRQSLGQGLEFLIYFQGNSAPDKSGLPSDRFSAERTGGSVSTLTIQRTQQEDSAVYLCASRPSGEIREQFFGPGTRLTVL.

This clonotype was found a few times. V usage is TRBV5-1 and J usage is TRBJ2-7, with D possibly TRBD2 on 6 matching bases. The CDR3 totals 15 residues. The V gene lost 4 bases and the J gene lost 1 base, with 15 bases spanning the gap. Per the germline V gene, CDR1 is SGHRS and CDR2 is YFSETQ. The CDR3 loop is CASSIAGIGSYEQYF. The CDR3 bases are TGCGCCAGCAGCATCGCGGGGATCGGTTCCTACGAGCAGTACTTC.

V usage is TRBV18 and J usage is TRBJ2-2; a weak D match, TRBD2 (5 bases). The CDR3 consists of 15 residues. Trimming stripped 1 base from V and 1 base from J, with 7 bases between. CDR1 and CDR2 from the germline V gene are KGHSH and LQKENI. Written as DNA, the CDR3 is TGTGCCAGCTCACCACAAGGGAGGAACACCGGGGAGCTGTTTTTT. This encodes CASSPQGRNTGELFF.

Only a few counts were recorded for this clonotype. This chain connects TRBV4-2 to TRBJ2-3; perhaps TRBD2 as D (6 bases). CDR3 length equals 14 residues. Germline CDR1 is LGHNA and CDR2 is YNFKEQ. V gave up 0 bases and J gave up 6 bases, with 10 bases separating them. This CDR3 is CASSQDLGRDTQYF. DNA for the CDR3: TGTGCCAGCAGCCAAGATCTGGGGAGGGATACGCAGTATTTT.

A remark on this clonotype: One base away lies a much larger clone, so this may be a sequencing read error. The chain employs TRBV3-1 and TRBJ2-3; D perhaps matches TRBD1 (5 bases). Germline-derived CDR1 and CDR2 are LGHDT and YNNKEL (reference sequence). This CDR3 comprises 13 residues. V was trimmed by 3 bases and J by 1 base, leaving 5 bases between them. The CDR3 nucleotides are TGTGCCAGCAGCCACAGGGGCACAGATACGCAGTATTTT. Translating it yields CASSHRGTDTQYF.

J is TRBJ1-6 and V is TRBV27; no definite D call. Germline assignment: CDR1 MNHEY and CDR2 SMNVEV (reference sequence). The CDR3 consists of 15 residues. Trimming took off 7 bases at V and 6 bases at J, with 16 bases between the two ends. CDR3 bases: TGTGCCAGCACTCCACGATGGATCTCTAATTCACCCCTCCACTTT. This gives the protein CASTPRWISNSPLHF.

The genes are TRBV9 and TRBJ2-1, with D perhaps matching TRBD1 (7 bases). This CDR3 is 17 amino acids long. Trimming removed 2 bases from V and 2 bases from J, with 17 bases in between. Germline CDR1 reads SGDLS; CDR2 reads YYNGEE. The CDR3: CASSVEAGTAAYNEQFF. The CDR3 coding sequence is TGTGCCAGCAGCGTCGAGGCGGGGACAGCCGCCTACAATGAGCAGTTCTTC.

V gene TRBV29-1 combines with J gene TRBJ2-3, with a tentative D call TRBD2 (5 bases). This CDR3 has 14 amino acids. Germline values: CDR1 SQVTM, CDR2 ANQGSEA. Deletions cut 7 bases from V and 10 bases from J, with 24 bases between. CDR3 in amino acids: CSAYRGGRVDAQYF. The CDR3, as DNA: TGCAGCGCCTATCGCGGAGGCCGGGTGGATGCGCAGTATTTT.

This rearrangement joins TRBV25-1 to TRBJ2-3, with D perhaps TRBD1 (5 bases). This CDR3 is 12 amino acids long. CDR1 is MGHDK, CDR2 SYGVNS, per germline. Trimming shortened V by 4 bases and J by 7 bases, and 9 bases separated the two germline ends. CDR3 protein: CASSATGYTQYF. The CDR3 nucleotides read TGTGCCAGCAGTGCTACAGGATATACGCAGTATTTT.

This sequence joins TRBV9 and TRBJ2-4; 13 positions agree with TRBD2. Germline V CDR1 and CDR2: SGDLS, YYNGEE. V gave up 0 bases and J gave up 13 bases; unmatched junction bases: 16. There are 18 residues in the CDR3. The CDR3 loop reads CASSVDGTSGRAGGEQYF. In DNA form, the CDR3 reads TGTGCCAGCAGCGTAGACGGAACTAGCGGGAGGGCAGGGGGAGAGCAGTACTTC.

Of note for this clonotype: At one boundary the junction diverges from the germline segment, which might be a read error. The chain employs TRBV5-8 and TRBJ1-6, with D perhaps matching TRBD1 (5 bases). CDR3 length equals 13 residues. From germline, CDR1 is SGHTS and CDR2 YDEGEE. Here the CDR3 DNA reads TGTGCCAGCAGCCGTCTGACAGACTCACCCCCCCACTTT. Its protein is CASSRLTDSPPHF.

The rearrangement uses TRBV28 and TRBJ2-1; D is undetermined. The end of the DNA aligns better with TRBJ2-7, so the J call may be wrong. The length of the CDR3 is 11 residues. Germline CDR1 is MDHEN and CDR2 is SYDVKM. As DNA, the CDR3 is TGTGCCAGTACACTCTACAATGAGCAGTACTTC. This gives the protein CASTLYNEQYF.

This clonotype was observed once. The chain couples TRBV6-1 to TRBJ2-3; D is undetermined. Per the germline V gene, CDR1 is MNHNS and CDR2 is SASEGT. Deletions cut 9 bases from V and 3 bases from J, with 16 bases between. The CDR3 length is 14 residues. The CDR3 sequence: CASSTRGVTDTQYF. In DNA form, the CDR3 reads TGTGCCAGTTCCACCAGAGGTGTTACAGATACGCAGTATTTT.

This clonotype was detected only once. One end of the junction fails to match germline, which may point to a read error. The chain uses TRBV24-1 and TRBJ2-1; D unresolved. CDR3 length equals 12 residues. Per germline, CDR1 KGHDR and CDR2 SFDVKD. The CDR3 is CVTSDSVYEQFF. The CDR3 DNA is TGTGTCACCAGTGATTCAGTTTATGAGCAGTTCTTC.

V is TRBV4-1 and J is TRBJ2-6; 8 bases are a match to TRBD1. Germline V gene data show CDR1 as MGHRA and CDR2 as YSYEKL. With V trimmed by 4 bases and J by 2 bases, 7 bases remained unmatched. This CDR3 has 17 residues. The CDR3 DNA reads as TGCGCCAGCAGCCCAGGACAGGGTCTAACTGGGGCCAACGTCCTGACTTTC. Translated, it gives CASSPGQGLTGANVLTF.

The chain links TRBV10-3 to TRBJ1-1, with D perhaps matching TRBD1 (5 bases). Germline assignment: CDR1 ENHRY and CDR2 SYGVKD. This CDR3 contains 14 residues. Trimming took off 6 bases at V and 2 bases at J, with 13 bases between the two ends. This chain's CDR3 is CAIRIEGLNTEAFF. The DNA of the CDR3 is TGTGCCATCAGAATCGAGGGGCTTAACACTGAAGCTTTCTTT.

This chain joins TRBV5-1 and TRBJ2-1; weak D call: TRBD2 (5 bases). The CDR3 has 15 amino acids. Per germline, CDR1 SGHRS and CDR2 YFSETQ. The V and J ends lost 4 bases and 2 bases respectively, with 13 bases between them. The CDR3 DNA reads TGCGCCAGCAGCAACCGGGATCCTCCCTACAATGAGCAGTTCTTC. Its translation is CASSNRDPPYNEQFF. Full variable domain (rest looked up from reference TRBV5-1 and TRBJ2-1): KAGVTQTPRYLIKTRGQQVTLSCSPISGHRSVSWYQQTPGQGLQFLFEYFSETQRNKGNFPGRFSGRQFSNSRSEMNVSTLELGDSALYLCASSNRDPPYNEQFFGPGTRLTVL.

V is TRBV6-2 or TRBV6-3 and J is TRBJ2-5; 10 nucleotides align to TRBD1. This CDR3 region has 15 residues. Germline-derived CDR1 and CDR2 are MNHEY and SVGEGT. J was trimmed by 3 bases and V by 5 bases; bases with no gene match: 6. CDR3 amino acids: CASSSDGTGEETQYF. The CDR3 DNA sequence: TGTGCCAGCAGTAGCGACGGGACAGGGGAAGAGACCCAGTACTTC.

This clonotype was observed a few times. CDR3 region: CASSYSMGFGEQYF. In DNA, the CDR3 is TGTGCCAGCAGTTACTCAATGGGGTTTGGAGAGCAGTACTTC. The chain couples TRBV6-2 or TRBV6-3 to TRBJ2-7, with no clear D. In germline, CDR1 is MNHEY, CDR2 SVGEGT. The length of the CDR3 is 14 residues. The germline V and J ends were trimmed by 0 bases and 7 bases, with 13 bases remaining between them.

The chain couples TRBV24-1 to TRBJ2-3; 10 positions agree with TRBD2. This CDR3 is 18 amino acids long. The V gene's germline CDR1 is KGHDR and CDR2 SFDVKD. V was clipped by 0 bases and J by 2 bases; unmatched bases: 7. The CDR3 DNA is TGTGCCACCAGTGATTTGGCTAGCGGGAGTCTTGACACAGATACGCAGTATTTT. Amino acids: CATSDLASGSLDTDTQYF.

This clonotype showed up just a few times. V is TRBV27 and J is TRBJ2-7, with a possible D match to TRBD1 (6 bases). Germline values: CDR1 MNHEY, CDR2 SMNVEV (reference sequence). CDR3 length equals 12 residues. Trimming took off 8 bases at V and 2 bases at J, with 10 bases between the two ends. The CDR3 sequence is CASGGSPYEQYF. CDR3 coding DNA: TGTGCCAGCGGGGGCTCACCCTACGAGCAGTACTTC.

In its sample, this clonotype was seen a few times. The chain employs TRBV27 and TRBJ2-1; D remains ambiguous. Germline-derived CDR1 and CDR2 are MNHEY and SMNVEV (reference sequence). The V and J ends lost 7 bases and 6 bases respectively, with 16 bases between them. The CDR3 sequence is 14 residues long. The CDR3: CASTSSTLGNEQFF. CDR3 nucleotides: TGTGCCAGCACCTCGAGTACTTTAGGCAATGAGCAGTTCTTC.

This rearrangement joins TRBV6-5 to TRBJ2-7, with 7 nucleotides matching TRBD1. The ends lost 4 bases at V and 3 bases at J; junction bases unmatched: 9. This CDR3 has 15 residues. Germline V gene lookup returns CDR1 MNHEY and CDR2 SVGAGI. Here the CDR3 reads CASSLNPGQSYEQYF. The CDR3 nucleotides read TGTGCCAGCAGTTTAAATCCGGGACAGAGCTACGAGCAGTACTTC.

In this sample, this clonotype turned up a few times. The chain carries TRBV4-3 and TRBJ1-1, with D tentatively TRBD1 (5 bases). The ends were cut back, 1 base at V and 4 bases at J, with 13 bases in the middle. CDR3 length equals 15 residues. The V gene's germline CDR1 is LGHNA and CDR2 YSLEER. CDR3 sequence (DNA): TGCGCCAGCAGCCAAGGAGCCGGGACCGTCACTGAAGCTTTCTTT. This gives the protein CASSQGAGTVTEAFF.

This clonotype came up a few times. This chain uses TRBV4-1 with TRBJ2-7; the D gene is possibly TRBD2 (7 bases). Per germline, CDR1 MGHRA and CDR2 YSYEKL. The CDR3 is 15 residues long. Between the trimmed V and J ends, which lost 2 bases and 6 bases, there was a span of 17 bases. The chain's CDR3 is CASSQYPGGAGEQYF. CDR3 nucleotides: TGCGCCAGCAGCCAATACCCTGGGGGGGCGGGCGAGCAGTACTTC.